What follows are 7 T cell receptor beta chains derived from one specimen sequenced in a study of blood T cell repertoires in COVID-19. Sequencing used immunoSEQ multiplex PCR; TCRdb keeps in-frame clones, though not all of them. The profile shows some 29,000 clones, 70% to 90% of them singletons. Sequencing was carried out using peripheral blood. These receptors all come from a woman of 80 years or more with COVID-19, enrolled during active disease.

This clone was seen just once. V and J are TRBV5-1 and TRBJ2-3; 8 positions match TRBD2. Germline CDR1 is SGHRS and CDR2 is YFSETQ. This CDR3 contains 16 residues. V shed 5 bases, J shed 3 bases, and the junction held 11 bases outside the gene matches. In DNA form, the CDR3 reads TGCGCCAGCAGTCGGGGCGGTAGCGGGGATACAGATACGCAGTATTTT. It encodes CASSRGGSGDTDTQYF.

This clone was found a few times. This chain uses TRBV4-1 with TRBJ2-2; TRBD1 matches at 7 bases. Losses at the gene ends were 1 base for V and 4 bases for J; bases not matched to a gene: 15. The CDR3 extends over 19 amino acids. Germline loops: CDR1 MGHRA, CDR2 YSYEKL. CDR3 in amino acids: CASSQVSGTTRQGTGELFF. CDR3 nucleotides: TGCGCCAGCAGCCAAGTCTCCGGGACAACGAGACAGGGCACCGGGGAGCTGTTTTTT.

The chain couples TRBV5-1 to TRBJ1-1; TRBD1 is a possible D gene (5 bases). Trimming removed 4 bases at V and 0 bases at J, with 13 bases between. CDR3 size: 15 residues. Germline V CDR1 and CDR2: SGHRS, YFSETQ. The CDR3 DNA is TGCGCCAGCAGCAACCGACAGAGCTTGAACACTGAAGCTTTCTTT. Translation: CASSNRQSLNTEAFF.

CDR3 sequence (DNA): TGTGCCAGCAGCCAAGGGCAGGGGGACATTCAGTACTTC. Translating gives CASSQGQGDIQYF. The rearrangement links TRBV3-1 (or the pseudogene TRBV3-2) to TRBJ2-4; 7 positions match TRBD1. J was trimmed by 8 bases and V by 1 base; bases with no gene match: 2. This CDR3 is built from 13 residues. Germline CDR1 LGHDT, CDR2 YNNKEL (reference sequence).

V and J are TRBV27 and TRBJ2-2; the match to TRBD2 covers 8 bases. After removal of 0 bases from V and 6 bases from J, the junction contained 6 bases not matched to a gene. The CDR3 spans 16 residues. Looked up from germline, CDR1 is MNHEY and CDR2 is SMNVEV (reference sequence). This CDR3 reads CASSLSTGGGPGELFF. CDR3 nucleotides: TGTGCCAGCAGTTTATCTACGGGGGGGGGCCCCGGGGAGCTGTTTTTT.

The chain uses TRBV7-9 and TRBJ2-1; 10 bases are a match to TRBD2. The CDR3 covers 15 residues. The germline V gene encodes CDR1 SEHNR and CDR2 FQNEAQ (reference sequence). V trimming: 6 bases; J trimming: 4 bases; junction bases outside the gene matches: 6. CDR3 nucleotides: TGTGCCAGCAGTCCCAGCGGGGGGGGATACAATGAGCAGTTCTTC. This encodes CASSPSGGGYNEQFF.

The chain recombines TRBV11-2 with TRBJ1-6; possibly TRBD1 for D (6 bases). Trimming left V 1 base short and J 0 bases short, with 13 bases between. This CDR3 contains 18 residues. Germline CDR1 reads SGHAT; CDR2 reads FQNNGV. The CDR3 DNA reads TGTGCCAGCAGCTTAGGGGTGACAGGCAGCTCCTATAATTCACCCCTCCACTTT. Protein sequence: CASSLGVTGSSYNSPLHF. Together with reference TRBV11-2 and TRBJ1-6, the CDR3 gives the full variable domain: EAGVAQSPRYKIIEKRQSVAFWCNPISGHATLYWYQQILGQGPKLLIQFQNNGVVDDSQLPKDRFSAERLKGVDSTLKIQPAKLEDSAVYLCASSLGVTGSSYNSPLHFGNGTRLTVT.